Reported below is one TCR beta chain. Authors' processing steps: From reference gene primer amplification, estimates of nucleated cell counts were derived. The protocol was immunoSEQ multiplex PCR, while the TCRdb copy is restricted to in-frame clones and leaves out a portion. V, J and clone size are those of that table, while D and trimming were read from the DNA. The data hold fewer than 200,000 clones, with just over 85% observed a single time. The data were taken from a study of blood T cell repertoires in COVID-19. Participants' own reports of clinical history determined their cohort assignment. Donors in Cohort 3 who had recovered were those with two negative PCRs, healthcare professional clearance, or resolution of their symptoms. This receptor was taken from a woman younger than 35 who had recovered from COVID-19. The sequenced sample consisted of PBMCs or T cells enriched from blood (not recorded which).

The CDR3 spells CASFGGGDTEAFF. CDR3 nucleotides: TGTGCCAGCTTCGGGGGAGGGGACACTGAAGCTTTCTTT. This rearrangement joins TRBV28 to TRBJ1-1; a possible D gene is TRBD1 (5 bases). The length of the CDR3 is 13 residues. Looked up from germline, CDR1 is MDHEN and CDR2 is SYDVKM. The ends were cut back, 8 bases at V and 3 bases at J, with 13 bases in the middle.